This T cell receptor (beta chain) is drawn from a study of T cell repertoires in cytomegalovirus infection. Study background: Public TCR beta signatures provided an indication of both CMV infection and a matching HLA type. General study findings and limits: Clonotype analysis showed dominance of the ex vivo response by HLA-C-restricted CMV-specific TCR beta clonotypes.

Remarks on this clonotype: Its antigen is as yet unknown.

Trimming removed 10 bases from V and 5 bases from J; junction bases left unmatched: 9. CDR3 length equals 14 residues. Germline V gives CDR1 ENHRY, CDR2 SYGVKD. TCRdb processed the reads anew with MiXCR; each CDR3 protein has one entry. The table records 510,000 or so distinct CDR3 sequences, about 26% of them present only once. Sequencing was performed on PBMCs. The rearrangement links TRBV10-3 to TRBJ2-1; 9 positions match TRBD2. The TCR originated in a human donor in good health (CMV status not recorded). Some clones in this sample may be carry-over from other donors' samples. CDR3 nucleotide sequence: TGTGCCACCAAGGGGGCTAGCGGGAACAATGAGCAGTTCTTC. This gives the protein CATKGASGNNEQFF.